This is a list of T cell receptor beta chains from one sample in a study of blood T cells in healthy people across ages. TCRdb re-called the 5' RACE reads through MiXCR, storing one row per CDR3 protein. Counted here are about 830,000 distinct CDR3 sequences, about three fifths occurring once; the ten biggest clones make up 22%. Sequences were obtained from blood. These receptors came from a man aged 25-40 years in good health. Each CDR3 is given with its conserved first and last residue. D genes are given only for firm matches. Clone size, where shown, is once, few, many, or a class for clones that have expanded.

j_call d_call cdr3_length v_call clone_size cdr3_aa cdr3_nt
TRBJ1-4 TRBD1 16 TRBV9 - CASSVGAGGIGEKLFF TGTGCCAGCAGCGTTGGAGCAGGGGGCATCGGGGAAAAACTGTTTTTT
TRBJ1-4 - 14 TRBV2 - CASSDSVANEKLFF TGTGCTAGCAGTGATAGCGTAGCTAATGAAAAACTGTTTTTT
TRBJ2-5 - 16 TRBV4-2 many CASSQDISIGQETQYF TGTGCCAGCAGCCAAGATATCTCCATCGGACAAGAGACCCAGTACTTC
TRBJ2-1 - 16 TRBV9 - CASSIGDWKRVGEQFF TGTGCCAGCAGCATAGGGGACTGGAAAAGGGTAGGTGAGCAGTTCTTC
TRBJ2-3 - 20 TRBV20-1 - CSARAGYGVGGHGGTDTQYF TGCAGTGCTAGAGCGGGGTACGGAGTTGGGGGACATGGAGGCACAGATACGCAGTATTTT
TRBJ2-7 - 14 TRBV13 - CASSQRGVTYEQYF TGTGCCAGCAGCCAACGAGGAGTAACCTACGAGCAGTACTTC
TRBJ2-4 - 12 TRBV2 - CASSLGEGEQYF TGTGCCAGCAGCTTGGGAGAGGGTGAGCAGTACTTC
TRBJ2-7 - 16 TRBV27 - CASRSYQRDRTYEQYF TGTGCCAGCAGATCATACCAGAGGGACCGAACCTACGAGCAGTACTTC
TRBJ2-1 - 13 TRBV5-1 - CASAISSNNEQFF TGCGCCAGCGCCATTTCTAGTAACAATGAGCAGTTCTTC
TRBJ2-7 - 14 TRBV12-3/TRBV12-4 - CASSFAVSSYEQYF TGTGCCAGCAGTTTTGCTGTAAGCTCCTACGAGCAGTACTTC
TRBJ2-7 - 15 TRBV6-5 - CASSYAQIAEAEQYF TGTGCCAGCAGTTACGCACAGATAGCCGAGGCCGAGCAGTACTTC
TRBJ2-5 - 14 TRBV5-1 - CASSLVAVKETQYF TGCGCCAGCAGCTTGGTTGCAGTTAAAGAGACCCAGTACTTC
TRBJ2-5 TRBD1 13 TRBV5-1 - CASSLGLDRVQYF TGCGCCAGCAGCTTGGGCTTAGACAGGGTGCAGTACTTC
TRBJ2-2 - 13 TRBV10-3 - CAISEREVGELFF TGTGCCATCAGTGAGAGGGAAGTCGGGGAGCTGTTTTTT
TRBJ2-3 - 14 TRBV7-2 few CASSLSSIADTQYF TGTGCCAGCAGCTTAAGCTCGATAGCAGATACGCAGTATTTT
TRBJ2-5 - 12 TRBV20-1 few CSACEGLGTQYF TGCAGTGCATGCGAAGGGTTGGGGACCCAGTACTTC
TRBJ2-6 - 16 TRBV6-5 once CASSRAISSGANVLTF TGTGCCAGCAGCCGCGCTATCAGCTCTGGGGCCAACGTCCTGACTTTC
TRBJ2-7 TRBD2 14 TRBV5-1 few CASSDSGRHYEQYF TGCGCCAGCAGCGATAGCGGGAGACACTACGAGCAGTACTTC
TRBJ2-3 - 13 TRBV29-1 - CSAGTISTDTQYF TGCAGCGCCGGGACGATTAGCACAGATACGCAGTATTTT
TRBJ2-1 TRBD2 14 TRBV20-1 - CSAPGLAGEVKQFF TGCAGTGCTCCTGGACTAGCGGGAGAAGTGAAGCAGTTCTTC
TRBJ2-7 TRBD2 15 TRBV7-2 - CASSSGGGRAKEQYF TGTGCCAGCAGCTCCGGGGGCGGGAGGGCCAAGGAGCAGTACTTC
TRBJ1-4 TRBD1 13 TRBV4-2 - CAAGGGTNEKLFF TGTGCCGCAGGGGGCGGTACTAATGAAAAACTGTTTTTT
TRBJ2-1 - 13 TRBV11-1 - CASSPTDGNEQFF TGTGCCAGCAGCCCTACGGACGGGAATGAGCAGTTCTTC
TRBJ2-1 TRBD2 15 TRBV10-3 - CATTQEGGVDNEQFF TGTGCCACCACCCAGGAGGGAGGGGTTGACAATGAGCAGTTCTTC
TRBJ2-1 - 13 TRBV29-1 - CSIAQSSYNEQFF TGCAGCATTGCTCAGAGCTCCTACAATGAGCAGTTCTTC
TRBJ2-7 - 13 TRBV29-1 - CSAMPGPTYEQYF TGCAGCGCTATGCCTGGCCCTACCTACGAGCAGTACTTC
TRBJ2-7 TRBD2 16 TRBV12-3/TRBV12-4 once CASSYTGTSGTYEQYF TGTGCCAGCAGCTATACTGGGACTAGCGGAACCTACGAGCAGTACTTC
TRBJ2-6 - 16 TRBV6-5 few CASSYSPGSGANVLTF TGTGCCAGCAGTTACTCACCAGGGTCTGGGGCCAACGTCCTGACTTTC
TRBJ2-1 - 13 TRBV20-1 few CSARDAGNNEQFF TGCAGTGCTAGAGATGCGGGAAACAATGAGCAGTTCTTC
TRBJ2-5 TRBD2 16 TRBV2 - CASSVKGLSYQETQYF TGTGCCAGCAGTGTAAAGGGACTAAGCTACCAAGAGACCCAGTACTTC
TRBJ2-3 TRBD2 15 TRBV11-2 few CASSLVGRDTDTQYF TGTGCCAGCAGCTTGGTAGGGAGGGACACAGATACGCAGTATTTT
TRBJ2-1 TRBD1 15 TRBV9 - CASSVGQGAKTEQFF TGTGCCAGCAGCGTAGGACAGGGGGCTAAGACTGAGCAGTTCTTC